These T cell receptor beta chains were read from a single sample in a study of T-cell memory formation after mild COVID-19. MiXCR, run by TCRdb on the 5' RACE reads, gives a single entry per CDR3 protein. The sample includes hundreds of thousands of distinct CDR3 sequences, about 22% of them seen just once. The sequencing input was PBMCs or a T cell subset sorted from them (not recorded which). These TCRs come from an adult woman who had mild COVID-19 (a few samples of this study predate the infection). Cell type and time point are not known. Each CDR3 is given with its conserved first and last residue. The order of the fields is D gene, J gene, clone size, V gene, CDR3 DNA, CDR3 protein. D genes are given only for firm matches. A row's size may be missing; if present it is once, few, many or a size class.

TRBD2,TRBJ2-1,.,TRBV7-9,TGTGCCAGCAGCTGGAGCGGGAGGGGGTCGAATGAGCAGTTCTTC,CASSWSGRGSNEQFF
.,TRBJ1-2,few,TRBV12-3/TRBV12-4,TGTGCCAGCAGTTTGGCGACTGAGGGAGACTATGGCTACACCTTC,CASSLATEGDYGYTF
.,TRBJ1-6,.,TRBV5-4,TGTGCCAGCAGCCCAGGAGAGGGGCAGACGTATTCACCCCTCCACTTT,CASSPGEGQTYSPLHF
TRBD1,TRBJ2-1,many,TRBV6-6,TGTGCCAGCAGGGTCGGGACAGGGGGCAATGAGCAGTTCTTC,CASRVGTGGNEQFF
.,TRBJ2-7,.,TRBV15,TGTGCCACCAGCAGTTACGGGGGCGCGTACGAGCAGTACTTC,CATSSYGGAYEQYF
.,TRBJ2-4,many,TRBV7-9,TGTGCCAGCAGCTTAGAAGTCAGGGGCCCTCAGCAGGGAAACATTCAGTACTTC,CASSLEVRGPQQGNIQYF
TRBD2,TRBJ2-7,.,TRBV20-1,TGCAGTGCCTCCCCGGGCGGGGGGGCCTCCGAGCAGTACTTC,CSASPGGGASEQYF
TRBD1,TRBJ1-2,.,TRBV7-9,TGTGCCAGCAGCGTATCCTACAGGGGGCTGAGTGGCTACACCTTC,CASSVSYRGLSGYTF
.,TRBJ1-1,.,TRBV11-2,TGTGCCAGCAGCCCCCGCCCGGACAGTTCGAACACTGAAGCTTTCTTT,CASSPRPDSSNTEAFF
.,TRBJ2-5,few,TRBV11-2,TGTGCCAGCAGCGCACTCCCCCAAGAGACCCAGTACTTC,CASSALPQETQYF
TRBD2,TRBJ2-5,few,TRBV7-2,TGTGCCAGCAGCTCAGAGCGGGAGGGAGGAGAGACCCAGTACTTC,CASSSEREGGETQYF
.,TRBJ2-5,.,TRBV7-6,TGTGCCAGCAGCTTAGTCTGGCAGGGAGAGACCCAGTACTTC,CASSLVWQGETQYF
.,TRBJ1-5,.,TRBV15,TGTGCCACCAGCAGCAACGCTATTCAGCCCCAGCATTTT,CATSSNAIQPQHF
.,TRBJ2-1,few,TRBV20-1,TGCAGTGCTAGGCAGACGGTCTCCTACAATGAGCAGTTCTTC,CSARQTVSYNEQFF
.,TRBJ2-7,few,TRBV6-5,TGTGCCAGCGCCGTTAGCTCCTACGAGCAGTACTTC,CASAVSSYEQYF
.,TRBJ1-1,many,TRBV19,TGTGCCAGTATCTCCACCGGGAGGTACACTGAAGCTTTCTTT,CASISTGRYTEAFF
.,TRBJ1-1,.,TRBV4-1,TGCGCCAGCAGCCAACCGACAGAAACCCTCACTGAAGCTTTCTTT,CASSQPTETLTEAFF
.,TRBJ2-1,.,TRBV12-3/TRBV12-4,TGTGCCAGCAGTTTAGGCAACTTCGGCAATGAGCAGTTCTTC,CASSLGNFGNEQFF
TRBD2,TRBJ2-7,.,TRBV10-3,TGTGCCATCAGTGTACAAGTACTAGCGGGACAGACCTCCTACGAGCAGTACTTC,CAISVQVLAGQTSYEQYF
.,TRBJ2-3,.,TRBV12-3/TRBV12-4,TGTGCCAGCACCTCCTCGTTAGGGGGATTAGATACGCAGTATTTT,CASTSSLGGLDTQYF
TRBD1,TRBJ2-7,.,TRBV12-3/TRBV12-4,TGTGCCAGCAGTTTACAGGGGGCCTCTTTCGAGCAGTACTTC,CASSLQGASFEQYF
TRBD2,TRBJ2-2,few,TRBV20-1,TGCAGTGCTAGAGATTCGGGACTAGCGGGAACCGGGGAGCTGTTTTTT,CSARDSGLAGTGELFF
TRBD2,TRBJ2-1,few,TRBV24-1,TGTGCCACCGGCCCCTCTAGCGGGAGATGGAATGAGCAGTTCTTC,CATGPSSGRWNEQFF
TRBD1,TRBJ1-2,.,TRBV7-9,TGTGCCAGCAGCTCAGGGGGGGTCCTCTATGGCTACACCTTC,CASSSGGVLYGYTF
TRBD1,TRBJ2-7,.,TRBV19,TGTGCCAGCTCGACAGGGGGCGGCGAGCAGTACTTC,CASSTGGGEQYF
TRBD1,TRBJ1-3,many,TRBV7-2,TGTGCCAGCAGCTCTACAGGGGCCTCTGGAAACACCATATATTTT,CASSSTGASGNTIYF
TRBD2,TRBJ2-3,few,TRBV4-2,TGTGCCAGCAGCCTCCGGACTAGCGGGGGAACTAGCACAGATACGCAGTATTTT,CASSLRTSGGTSTDTQYF
.,TRBJ1-2,.,TRBV7-6,TGTGCCAGCAGCTTAGCGCCAGGGTGGGATGGCTACACCTTC,CASSLAPGWDGYTF
TRBD1,TRBJ1-1,few,TRBV4-1,TGCGCCAGCAGCCGGTTAGGGACAGACACTGAAGCTTTCTTT,CASSRLGTDTEAFF
TRBD1,TRBJ2-5,.,TRBV29-1,TGCAGCGCCAAAAGGCAGGGGGAACGAGGGGAGACCCAGTACTTC,CSAKRQGERGETQYF
TRBD2,TRBJ2-2,few,TRBV5-1,TGCGCCAGCAGCTTGACGGGGGGATTCACCGGGGAGCTGTTTTTT,CASSLTGGFTGELFF
.,TRBJ2-7,.,TRBV20-1,TGCAGTGCTAGAGATCCATACGGTTACGAGCAGTACTTC,CSARDPYGYEQYF
TRBD2,TRBJ2-5,many,TRBV20-1,TGCAGTGCTAGGGCTAGCGGGAGGAGGGGAGAGACCCAGTACTTC,CSARASGRRGETQYF
.,TRBJ2-7,.,TRBV6-2/TRBV6-3,TGTGCCAGCAGCTGGGACGGTAGCTCCTACGAGCAGTACTTC,CASSWDGSSYEQYF